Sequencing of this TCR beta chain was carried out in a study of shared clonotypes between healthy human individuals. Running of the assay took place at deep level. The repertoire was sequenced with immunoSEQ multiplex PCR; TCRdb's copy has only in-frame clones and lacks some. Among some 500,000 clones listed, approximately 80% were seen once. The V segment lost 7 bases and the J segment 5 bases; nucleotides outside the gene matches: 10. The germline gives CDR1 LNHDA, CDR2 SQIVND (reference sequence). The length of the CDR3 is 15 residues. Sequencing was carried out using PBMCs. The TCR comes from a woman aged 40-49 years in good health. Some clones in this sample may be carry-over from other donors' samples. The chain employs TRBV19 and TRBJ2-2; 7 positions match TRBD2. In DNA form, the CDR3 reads TGTGCCAGTACCCAGAGTTCCGGGGGGACCGGGGAGCTGTTTTTT. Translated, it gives CASTQSSGGTGELFF.